A selection of T cell receptor beta chains follows, all from one sample in a study of blood T cell repertoires in COVID-19. TCRdb's table, derived via immunoSEQ multiplex PCR, lists solely in-frame clones and lacks some. The data show a few hundred thousand clones, roughly nine tenths seen once. The sample consisted of peripheral blood. These receptors were obtained from a woman in her 40s who had recovered from COVID-19. Each CDR3 is given with its conserved first and last residue. Fields, in order: J gene, clone size, V gene, D gene, CDR3 protein, CDR3 DNA. D genes are given only for firm matches. Expanded clones get a size class; other rows say once, few or many, or leave the size out.

J gene: TRBJ2-7
clone size: once
V gene: TRBV7-9
D gene: TRBD2
CDR3 protein: CASSLSSGGFYEQYF
CDR3 DNA: TGTGCCAGCAGCCTAAGTAGCGGGGGGTTCTACGAGCAGTACTTC

J gene: TRBJ1-3
clone size: .
V gene: TRBV6-5
D gene: .
CDR3 protein: CASSLGRTSGNTIYF
CDR3 DNA: TGTGCCAGCAGTTTGGGCCGAACCTCTGGAAACACCATATATTTT

J gene: TRBJ1-2
clone size: .
V gene: TRBV5-4
D gene: .
CDR3 protein: CASSLGAGTDLMGETF
CDR3 DNA: TGTGCCAGCAGCTTAGGCGCGGGGACTGACCTTATGGGGGAGACCTTC

J gene: TRBJ1-1
clone size: .
V gene: TRBV5-1
D gene: TRBD1
CDR3 protein: CASSSADRLNTEAFF
CDR3 DNA: TGCGCCAGCAGCTCTGCGGACAGGTTGAACACTGAAGCTTTCTTT

J gene: TRBJ1-2
clone size: .
V gene: TRBV7-9
D gene: .
CDR3 protein: CASSSTVNYGYTF
CDR3 DNA: TGTGCCAGCAGTTCTACAGTCAACTATGGCTACACCTTC

J gene: TRBJ2-4
clone size: .
V gene: TRBV19
D gene: .
CDR3 protein: CASSILQGRKGDIQYF
CDR3 DNA: TGTGCCAGTAGTATTTTGCAGGGGCGGAAGGGTGACATTCAGTACTTC

J gene: TRBJ1-6
clone size: .
V gene: TRBV11-3
D gene: .
CDR3 protein: CASSLGLYNSPLHF
CDR3 DNA: TGTGCCAGCAGCTTAGGGCTCTATAATTCACCCCTCCACTTT

J gene: TRBJ1-4
clone size: .
V gene: TRBV19
D gene: .
CDR3 protein: CASTLTGGEKLFF
CDR3 DNA: TGTGCCAGTACTTTGACAGGTGGTGAAAAACTGTTTTTT

J gene: TRBJ2-1
clone size: once
V gene: TRBV7-9
D gene: .
CDR3 protein: CASSLSYEQFF
CDR3 DNA: TGTGCCAGCAGCCTAAGCTATGAGCAGTTCTTC

J gene: TRBJ1-5
clone size: .
V gene: TRBV10-3
D gene: .
CDR3 protein: CAISEAGNQPQHF
CDR3 DNA: TGTGCCATCAGTGAAGCGGGCAATCAGCCCCAGCATTTT

J gene: TRBJ1-6
clone size: .
V gene: TRBV11-2
D gene: .
CDR3 protein: CASSLMQGSNSPLHF
CDR3 DNA: TGTGCCAGCAGCTTAATGCAGGGATCTAATTCACCCCTCCACTTT

J gene: TRBJ1-4
clone size: .
V gene: TRBV19
D gene: .
CDR3 protein: CASSMGRRPTNEKLFF
CDR3 DNA: TGTGCCAGTAGTATGGGGAGACGGCCAACTAATGAAAAACTGTTTTTT

J gene: TRBJ2-3
clone size: once
V gene: TRBV6-5
D gene: .
CDR3 protein: CAVRGGDGRTDTQYF
CDR3 DNA: TGTGCCGTACGAGGGGGGGACGGACGCACAGATACGCAGTATTTT

J gene: TRBJ2-1
clone size: .
V gene: TRBV5-1
D gene: TRBD2
CDR3 protein: CASAVGLEGANEQFF
CDR3 DNA: TGCGCCAGCGCGGTGGGACTAGAAGGGGCCAATGAGCAGTTCTTC

J gene: TRBJ2-6
clone size: .
V gene: TRBV11-1
D gene: .
CDR3 protein: CASSRSREAGANVLTF
CDR3 DNA: TGTGCCAGCAGCCGCAGTAGGGAGGCTGGGGCCAACGTCCTGACTTTC

J gene: TRBJ2-1
clone size: .
V gene: TRBV13
D gene: TRBD2
CDR3 protein: CASSPHYLAGSSSEQFF
CDR3 DNA: TGTGCCAGCAGCCCCCACTACCTAGCGGGAAGTAGTAGTGAGCAGTTCTTC

J gene: TRBJ1-4
clone size: .
V gene: TRBV5-5
D gene: TRBD1
CDR3 protein: CASSPGQGADEKLFF
CDR3 DNA: TGTGCCAGCAGCCCGGGACAGGGGGCTGATGAAAAACTGTTTTTT

J gene: TRBJ1-6
clone size: .
V gene: TRBV3-1/TRBV3-2
D gene: .
CDR3 protein: CASSQARRQPNSPLHF
CDR3 DNA: TGTGCCAGCAGCCAAGCACGGCGGCAGCCCAATTCACCCCTCCACTTT

J gene: TRBJ2-4
clone size: .
V gene: TRBV30
D gene: .
CDR3 protein: CAWRGQGRWNIQYF
CDR3 DNA: TGTGCCTGGAGAGGGCAGGGGCGGTGGAACATTCAGTACTTC

J gene: TRBJ2-7
clone size: .
V gene: TRBV30
D gene: TRBD2
CDR3 protein: CAWSGTSGGTREYF
CDR3 DNA: TGTGCCTGGAGTGGAACTAGCGGGGGTACGAGGGAGTACTTC

J gene: TRBJ2-5
clone size: .
V gene: TRBV28
D gene: TRBD1
CDR3 protein: CASSFGTVSPQETQYF
CDR3 DNA: TGTGCCAGCAGTTTCGGGACAGTATCCCCACAAGAGACCCAGTACTTC

J gene: TRBJ2-1
clone size: .
V gene: TRBV10-3
D gene: TRBD2
CDR3 protein: CAIKEAGTIRVEQFF
CDR3 DNA: TGTGCCATCAAAGAAGCGGGAACGATTCGGGTTGAGCAGTTCTTC

J gene: TRBJ2-3
clone size: .
V gene: TRBV7-2
D gene: TRBD2
CDR3 protein: CASSFRTSIPDTQYF
CDR3 DNA: TGTGCCAGCAGCTTTAGGACTAGCATTCCGGATACGCAGTATTTT

J gene: TRBJ2-1
clone size: .
V gene: TRBV13
D gene: TRBD2
CDR3 protein: CASSLLAGDFRDNEQFF
CDR3 DNA: TGTGCCAGCAGCTTACTAGCGGGAGACTTTAGGGACAATGAGCAGTTCTTC

J gene: TRBJ2-2
clone size: .
V gene: TRBV5-1
D gene: TRBD2
CDR3 protein: CASSLTGGGTGELFF
CDR3 DNA: TGCGCCAGCAGCCTTACTGGCGGGGGCACCGGGGAGCTGTTTTTT

J gene: TRBJ2-3
clone size: .
V gene: TRBV7-2
D gene: .
CDR3 protein: CASSLALDTQYF
CDR3 DNA: TGTGCCAGCAGCTTAGCCCTCGATACGCAGTATTTT

J gene: TRBJ2-1
clone size: .
V gene: TRBV3-1/TRBV3-2
D gene: .
CDR3 protein: CASSPPAGRYNEQFF
CDR3 DNA: TGTGCCAGCAGCCCCCCGGCGGGGAGGTACAATGAGCAGTTCTTC

J gene: TRBJ1-1
clone size: .
V gene: TRBV6-2/TRBV6-3
D gene: .
CDR3 protein: CASSLTGDKAFF
CDR3 DNA: TGTGCCAGCAGTTTGACTGGAGATAAAGCTTTCTTT

J gene: TRBJ1-2
clone size: .
V gene: TRBV24-1
D gene: .
CDR3 protein: CATSHDSLLNYGYTF
CDR3 DNA: TGTGCCACCAGCCATGACAGTCTACTTAACTATGGCTACACCTTC

J gene: TRBJ2-3
clone size: .
V gene: TRBV24-1
D gene: TRBD2
CDR3 protein: CATSDAGTSGTDTQYF
CDR3 DNA: TGTGCCACCAGTGATGCCGGGACTAGCGGGACAGATACGCAGTATTTT

J gene: TRBJ1-2
clone size: .
V gene: TRBV14
D gene: TRBD1
CDR3 protein: CASSRVRGQNGYTF
CDR3 DNA: TGTGCCAGCAGCCGCGTCAGGGGGCAGAATGGCTACACCTTC

J gene: TRBJ1-3
clone size: .
V gene: TRBV19
D gene: .
CDR3 protein: CASRAGGTIYF
CDR3 DNA: TGTGCCAGTAGGGCCGGCGGCACCATATATTTT

J gene: TRBJ2-2
clone size: few
V gene: TRBV29-1
D gene: .
CDR3 protein: CSVEGRTGELFF
CDR3 DNA: TGCAGCGTTGAAGGGAGGACCGGGGAGCTGTTTTTT

J gene: TRBJ1-5
clone size: once
V gene: TRBV4-1
D gene: .
CDR3 protein: CASSPTGLNQPQHF
CDR3 DNA: TGCGCCAGCAGCCCAACAGGGTTAAATCAGCCCCAGCATTTT

J gene: TRBJ2-7
clone size: .
V gene: TRBV5-1
D gene: .
CDR3 protein: CASTPGVAYEQYF
CDR3 DNA: TGCGCCAGCACCCCAGGTGTTGCCTACGAGCAGTACTTC

J gene: TRBJ2-7
clone size: .
V gene: TRBV7-2
D gene: .
CDR3 protein: CASSPNTGRGHEQYF
CDR3 DNA: TGTGCCAGCAGCCCCAATACAGGGAGGGGACACGAGCAGTACTTC

J gene: TRBJ2-1
clone size: .
V gene: TRBV24-1
D gene: .
CDR3 protein: CATSDLGARQGGGNEQFF
CDR3 DNA: TGTGCCACCAGTGATTTGGGGGCGAGGCAGGGAGGCGGTAATGAGCAGTTCTTC

J gene: TRBJ1-2
clone size: .
V gene: TRBV24-1
D gene: TRBD1
CDR3 protein: CATSQGAEGMALYTF
CDR3 DNA: TGTGCCACCAGTCAGGGGGCGGAGGGTATGGCTCTCTACACCTTC

J gene: TRBJ1-1
clone size: .
V gene: TRBV7-9
D gene: TRBD1
CDR3 protein: CASSLEGTGATEAFF
CDR3 DNA: TGTGCCAGCAGCTTAGAGGGGACAGGGGCCACTGAAGCTTTCTTT

J gene: TRBJ2-3
clone size: .
V gene: TRBV7-8
D gene: TRBD2
CDR3 protein: CASSGVGIWSVAGADTQYF
CDR3 DNA: TGTGCCAGCAGCGGCGTGGGCATATGGTCGGTAGCGGGAGCAGATACGCAGTATTTT

J gene: TRBJ2-3
clone size: .
V gene: TRBV3-1/TRBV3-2
D gene: TRBD2
CDR3 protein: CASSHSLAGFTDTQYF
CDR3 DNA: TGTGCCAGCAGCCATAGCCTAGCGGGATTCACAGATACGCAGTATTTT

J gene: TRBJ1-5
clone size: .
V gene: TRBV19
D gene: .
CDR3 protein: CASSFGNGQNQPQHF
CDR3 DNA: TGTGCCAGTAGTTTCGGGAATGGGCAAAATCAGCCCCAGCATTTT

J gene: TRBJ2-1
clone size: .
V gene: TRBV14
D gene: .
CDR3 protein: CASSHAVWGPSDEQFF
CDR3 DNA: TGTGCCAGCAGCCACGCTGTCTGGGGGCCTTCGGATGAGCAGTTCTTC

J gene: TRBJ2-7
clone size: .
V gene: TRBV5-1
D gene: TRBD1
CDR3 protein: CASSTPGQGALQYF
CDR3 DNA: TGCGCCAGCAGCACACCGGGACAGGGGGCCCTGCAGTACTTC

J gene: TRBJ2-3
clone size: .
V gene: TRBV27
D gene: TRBD2
CDR3 protein: CASSRGDTDTQYF
CDR3 DNA: TGTGCCAGCAGCCGGGGGGACACAGATACGCAGTATTTT

J gene: TRBJ1-2
clone size: once
V gene: TRBV19
D gene: .
CDR3 protein: CASSRAGARYGYTF
CDR3 DNA: TGTGCCAGTAGTCGTGCGGGGGCGCGGTATGGCTACACCTTC

J gene: TRBJ2-7
clone size: .
V gene: TRBV5-1
D gene: TRBD1
CDR3 protein: CASSLSGTGPYEQYF
CDR3 DNA: TGCGCCAGCAGCTTGTCGGGGACAGGGCCCTACGAGCAGTACTTC

J gene: TRBJ1-4
clone size: few
V gene: TRBV3-1/TRBV3-2
D gene: .
CDR3 protein: CASSLPGLGHEKLFF
CDR3 DNA: TGTGCCAGCAGCCTACCGGGACTGGGACATGAAAAACTGTTTTTT